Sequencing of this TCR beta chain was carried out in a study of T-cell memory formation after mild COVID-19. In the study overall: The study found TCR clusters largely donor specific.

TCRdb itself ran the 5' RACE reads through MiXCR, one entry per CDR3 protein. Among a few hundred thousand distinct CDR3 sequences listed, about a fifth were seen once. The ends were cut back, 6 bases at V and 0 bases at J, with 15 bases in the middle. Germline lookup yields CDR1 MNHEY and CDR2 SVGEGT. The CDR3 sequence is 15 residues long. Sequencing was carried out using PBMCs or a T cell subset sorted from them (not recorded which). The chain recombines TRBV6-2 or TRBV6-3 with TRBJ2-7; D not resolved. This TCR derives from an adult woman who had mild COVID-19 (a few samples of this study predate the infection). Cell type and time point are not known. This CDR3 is CASRYRAPGSYEQYF. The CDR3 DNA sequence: TGTGCCAGCAGGTATCGGGCCCCGGGCTCCTACGAGCAGTACTTC.